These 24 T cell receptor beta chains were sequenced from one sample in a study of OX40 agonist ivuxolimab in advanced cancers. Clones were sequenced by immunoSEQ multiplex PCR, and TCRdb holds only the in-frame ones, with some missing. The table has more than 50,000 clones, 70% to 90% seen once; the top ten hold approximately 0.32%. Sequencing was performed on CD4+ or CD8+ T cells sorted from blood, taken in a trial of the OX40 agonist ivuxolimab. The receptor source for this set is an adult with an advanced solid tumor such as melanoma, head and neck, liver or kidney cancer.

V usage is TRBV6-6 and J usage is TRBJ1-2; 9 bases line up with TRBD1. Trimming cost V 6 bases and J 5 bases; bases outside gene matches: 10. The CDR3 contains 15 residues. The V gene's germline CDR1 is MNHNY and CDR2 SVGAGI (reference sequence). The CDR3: CASSLEGQGIYGYTF. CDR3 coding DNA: TGTGCCAGCAGCCTCGAGGGACAGGGTATTTATGGCTACACCTTC.

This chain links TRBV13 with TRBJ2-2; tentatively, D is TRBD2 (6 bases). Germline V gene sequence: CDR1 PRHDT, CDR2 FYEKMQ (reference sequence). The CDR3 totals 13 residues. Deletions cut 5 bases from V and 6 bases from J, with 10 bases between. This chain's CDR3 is CASSKAGPGELFF. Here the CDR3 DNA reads TGTGCCAGCAGCAAGGCGGGGCCCGGGGAGCTGTTTTTT.

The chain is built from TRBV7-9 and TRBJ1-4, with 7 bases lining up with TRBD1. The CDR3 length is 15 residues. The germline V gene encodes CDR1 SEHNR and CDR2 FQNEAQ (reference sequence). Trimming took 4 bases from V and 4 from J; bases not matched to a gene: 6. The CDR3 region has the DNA TGTGCCAGCAGCTCCTCAAACAGGGGTAATGAAAAACTGTTTTTT. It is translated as CASSSSNRGNEKLFF. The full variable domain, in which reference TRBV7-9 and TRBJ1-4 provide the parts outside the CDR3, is DTGVSQNPRHKITKRGQNVTFRCDPISEHNRLYWYRQTLGQGPEFLTYFQNEAQLEKSRLLSDRFSAERPKGSFSTLEIQRTEQGDSAMYLCASSSSNRGNEKLFFGSGTQLSVL.

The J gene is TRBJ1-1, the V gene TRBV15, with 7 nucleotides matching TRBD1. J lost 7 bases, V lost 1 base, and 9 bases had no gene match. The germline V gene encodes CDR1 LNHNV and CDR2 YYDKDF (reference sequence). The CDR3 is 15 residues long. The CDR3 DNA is TGTGCCACCAGCAGAGTTCCCACAGGGGTTGATGAAGCTTTCTTT. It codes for CATSRVPTGVDEAFF.

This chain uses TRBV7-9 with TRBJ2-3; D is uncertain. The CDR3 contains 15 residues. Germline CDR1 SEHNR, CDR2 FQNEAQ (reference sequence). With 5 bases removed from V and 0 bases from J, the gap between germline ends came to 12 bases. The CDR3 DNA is TGTGCCAGCAGCCCCAAGGTTGGCAGCACAGATACGCAGTATTTT. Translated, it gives CASSPKVGSTDTQYF.

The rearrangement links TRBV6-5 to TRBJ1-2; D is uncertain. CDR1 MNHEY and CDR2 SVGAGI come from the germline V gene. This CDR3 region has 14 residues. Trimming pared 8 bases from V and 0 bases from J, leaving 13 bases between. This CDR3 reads CASGGQTPNYGYTF. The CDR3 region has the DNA TGTGCCAGCGGTGGGCAGACCCCTAACTATGGCTACACCTTC.

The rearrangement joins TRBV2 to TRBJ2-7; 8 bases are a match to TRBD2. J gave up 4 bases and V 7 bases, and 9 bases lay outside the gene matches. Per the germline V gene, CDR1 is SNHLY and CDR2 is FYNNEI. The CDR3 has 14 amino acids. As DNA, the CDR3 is TGTGCCAGCAAGGTGCGGGGGGTAGGGTACGAGCAGTACTTC. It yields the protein CASKVRGVGYEQYF. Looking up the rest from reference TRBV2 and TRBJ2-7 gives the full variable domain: EPEVTQTPSHQVTQMGQEVILRCVPISNHLYFYWYRQILGQKVEFLVSFYNNEISEKSEIFDDQFSVERPDGSNFTLKIRSTKLEDSAMYFCASKVRGVGYEQYFGPGTRLTVT.

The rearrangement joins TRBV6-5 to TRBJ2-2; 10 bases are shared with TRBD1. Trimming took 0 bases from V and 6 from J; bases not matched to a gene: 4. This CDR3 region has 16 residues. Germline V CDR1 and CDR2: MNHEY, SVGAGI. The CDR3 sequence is CASSYSPGQGPGELFF. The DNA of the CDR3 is TGTGCCAGCAGTTACTCCCCGGGACAGGGGCCCGGGGAGCTGTTTTTT.

CDR3 residues: CASSHQGWDTEAFF. As DNA, the CDR3 is TGTGCCAGCAGCCACCAGGGGTGGGACACTGAAGCTTTCTTT. The V call is TRBV14, the J call TRBJ1-1; tentative D call: TRBD1 (6 bases). The CDR3 covers 14 residues. V gave up 3 bases and J gave up 3 bases, with 11 bases separating them. The germline V gene encodes CDR1 SGHDN and CDR2 FVKESK.

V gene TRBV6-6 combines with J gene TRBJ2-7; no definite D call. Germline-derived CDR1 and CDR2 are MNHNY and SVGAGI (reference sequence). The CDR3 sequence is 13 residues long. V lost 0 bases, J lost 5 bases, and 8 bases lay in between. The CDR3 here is CASSYSRTHEQYF. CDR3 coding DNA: TGTGCCAGCAGTTACTCGAGGACCCACGAGCAGTACTTC.

CDR3 amino acids: CAWRKPGQGKGYTF. The CDR3 bases are TGTGCCTGGAGGAAGCCGGGACAGGGTAAAGGCTACACCTTC. The chain carries TRBV30 and TRBJ1-2; 9 positions match TRBD1. CDR3 length: 14 residues. Germline values: CDR1 GTSNPN, CDR2 SVGIG (reference sequence). With 3 bases clipped from V and 8 bases from J, the junction kept 10 bases outside the gene matches.

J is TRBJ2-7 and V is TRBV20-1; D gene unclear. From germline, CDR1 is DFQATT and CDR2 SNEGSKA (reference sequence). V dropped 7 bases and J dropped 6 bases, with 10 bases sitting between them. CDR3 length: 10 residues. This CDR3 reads CSGGRSEQYF. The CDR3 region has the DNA TGCAGTGGTGGACGCTCCGAGCAGTACTTC.

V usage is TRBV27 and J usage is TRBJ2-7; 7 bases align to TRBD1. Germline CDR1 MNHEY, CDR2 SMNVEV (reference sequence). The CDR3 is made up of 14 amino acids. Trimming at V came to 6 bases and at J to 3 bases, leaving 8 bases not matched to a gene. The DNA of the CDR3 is TGTGCCAGCAGCGAACAGGGGACCCACTACGAGCAGTACTTC. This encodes CASSEQGTHYEQYF.

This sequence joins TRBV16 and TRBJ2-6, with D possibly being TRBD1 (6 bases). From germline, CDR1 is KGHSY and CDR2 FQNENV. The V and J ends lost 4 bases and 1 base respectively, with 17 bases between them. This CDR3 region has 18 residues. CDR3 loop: CASSLPQGQWSGANVLTF. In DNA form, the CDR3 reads TGTGCCAGCAGCCTGCCCCAGGGGCAATGGTCTGGGGCCAACGTCCTGACTTTC.

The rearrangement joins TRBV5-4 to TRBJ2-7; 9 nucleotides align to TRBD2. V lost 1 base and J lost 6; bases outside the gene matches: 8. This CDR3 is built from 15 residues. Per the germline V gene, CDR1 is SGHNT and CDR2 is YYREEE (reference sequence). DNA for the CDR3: TGTGCCAGCAGCTTGATGGGCGGGGGGGCCCTCGAGCAGTACTTC. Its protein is CASSLMGGGALEQYF.

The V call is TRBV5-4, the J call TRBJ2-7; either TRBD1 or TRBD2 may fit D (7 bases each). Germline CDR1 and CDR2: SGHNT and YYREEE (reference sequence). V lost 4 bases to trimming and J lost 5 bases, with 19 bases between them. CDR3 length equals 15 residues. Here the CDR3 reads CASSQTPGGGNEQYF. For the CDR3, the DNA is TGTGCCAGCAGCCAAACACCAGGGGGGGGCAACGAGCAGTACTTC.

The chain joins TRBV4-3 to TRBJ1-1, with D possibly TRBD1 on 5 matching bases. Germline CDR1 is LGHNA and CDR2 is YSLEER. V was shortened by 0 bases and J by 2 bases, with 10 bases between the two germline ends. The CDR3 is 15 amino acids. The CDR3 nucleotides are TGCGCCAGCAGCCAAGAATCAGGGAGAAACACTGAAGCTTTCTTT. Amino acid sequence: CASSQESGRNTEAFF.

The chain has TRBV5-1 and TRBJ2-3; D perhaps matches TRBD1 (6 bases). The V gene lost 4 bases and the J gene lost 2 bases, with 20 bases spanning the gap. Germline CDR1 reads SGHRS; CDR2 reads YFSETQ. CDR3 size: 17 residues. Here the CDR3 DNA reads TGCGCCAGCAGCCCCTCTCTGGCTGGACAGACCACAGATACGCAGTATTTT. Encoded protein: CASSPSLAGQTTDTQYF. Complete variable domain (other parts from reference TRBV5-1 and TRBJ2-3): KAGVTQTPRYLIKTRGQQVTLSCSPISGHRSVSWYQQTPGQGLQFLFEYFSETQRNKGNFPGRFSGRQFSNSRSEMNVSTLELGDSALYLCASSPSLAGQTTDTQYFGPGTRLTVL.

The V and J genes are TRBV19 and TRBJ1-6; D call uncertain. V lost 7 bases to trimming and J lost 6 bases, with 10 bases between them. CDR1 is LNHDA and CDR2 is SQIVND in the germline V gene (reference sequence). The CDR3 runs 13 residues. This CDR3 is CASTHERNSPLHF. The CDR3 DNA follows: TGTGCCAGTACACATGAACGTAATTCACCCCTCCACTTT.

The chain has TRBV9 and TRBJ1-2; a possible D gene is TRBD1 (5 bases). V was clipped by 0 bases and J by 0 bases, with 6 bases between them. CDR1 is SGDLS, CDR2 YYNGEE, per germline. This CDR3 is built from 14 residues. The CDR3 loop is CASSVGQSNYGYTF. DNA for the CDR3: TGTGCCAGCAGCGTAGGACAGTCTAACTATGGCTACACCTTC.

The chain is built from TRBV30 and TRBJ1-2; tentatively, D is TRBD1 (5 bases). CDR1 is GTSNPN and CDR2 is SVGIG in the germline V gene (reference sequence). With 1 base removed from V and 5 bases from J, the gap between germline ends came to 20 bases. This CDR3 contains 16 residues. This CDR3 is CAWSDPNGRGEYGYTF. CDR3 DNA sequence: TGTGCCTGGAGTGACCCTAACGGAAGGGGCGAGTATGGCTACACCTTC.

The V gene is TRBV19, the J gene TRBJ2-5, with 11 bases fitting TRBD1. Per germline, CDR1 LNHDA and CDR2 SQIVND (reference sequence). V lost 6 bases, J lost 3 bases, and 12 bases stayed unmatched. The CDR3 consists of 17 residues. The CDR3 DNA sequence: TGTGCCAGTAGCGAAAAATGGCGGACAGGGGGCGAAGAGACCCAGTACTTC. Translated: CASSEKWRTGGEETQYF.

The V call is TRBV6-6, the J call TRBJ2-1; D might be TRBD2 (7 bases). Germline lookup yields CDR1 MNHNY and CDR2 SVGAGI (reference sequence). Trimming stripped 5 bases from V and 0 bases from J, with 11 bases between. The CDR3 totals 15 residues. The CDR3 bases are TGTGCCAGCAGTCCCGCGGGGGCCTCCTACAATGAGCAGTTCTTC. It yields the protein CASSPAGASYNEQFF.

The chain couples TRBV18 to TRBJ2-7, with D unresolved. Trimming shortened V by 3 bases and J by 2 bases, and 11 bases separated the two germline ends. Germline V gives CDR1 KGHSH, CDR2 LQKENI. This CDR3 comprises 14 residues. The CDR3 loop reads CASSPGPGAYEQYF. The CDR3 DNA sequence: TGTGCCAGCTCACCCGGCCCCGGAGCCTACGAGCAGTACTTC.